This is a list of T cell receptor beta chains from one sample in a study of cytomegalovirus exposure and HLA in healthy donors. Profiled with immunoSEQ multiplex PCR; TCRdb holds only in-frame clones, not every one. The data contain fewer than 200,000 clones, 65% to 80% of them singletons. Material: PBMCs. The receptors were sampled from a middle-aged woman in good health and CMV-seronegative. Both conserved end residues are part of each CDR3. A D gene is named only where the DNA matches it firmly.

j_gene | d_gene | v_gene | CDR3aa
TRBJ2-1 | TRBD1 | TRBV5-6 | CASSLAGQPFFPRGNEQFF
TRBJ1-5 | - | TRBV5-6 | CASSLSRGLSNQPQHF
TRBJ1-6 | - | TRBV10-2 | CASSESVVNSPLHF
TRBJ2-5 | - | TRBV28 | CASSFFRAGKGETQYF
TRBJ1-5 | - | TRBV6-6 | CASSAGTYQPQHF
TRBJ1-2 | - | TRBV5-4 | CASSQVTGSDGYTF
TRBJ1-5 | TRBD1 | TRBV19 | CASSILLGDRGGQPQHF
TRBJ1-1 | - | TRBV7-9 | CASSLSSGTEAFF
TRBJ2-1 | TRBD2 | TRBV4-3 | CASSRTSGGTPEQFF
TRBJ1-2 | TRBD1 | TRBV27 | CASSLRTGGSYTF
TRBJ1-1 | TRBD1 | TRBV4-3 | CASSWTGAEAFF
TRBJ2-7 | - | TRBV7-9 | CASSLGRSPYEQYF
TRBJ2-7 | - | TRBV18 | CASSSQRGSISYEQYF
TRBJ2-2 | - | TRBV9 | CASSPGSAGELFF
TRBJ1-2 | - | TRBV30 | CAWSVGQTYGYTF
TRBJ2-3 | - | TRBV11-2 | CASSLDQGGPDTQYF
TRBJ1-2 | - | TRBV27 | CASSPLGGVYGYTF
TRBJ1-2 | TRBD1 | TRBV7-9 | CSSSSPGDRDGYTF
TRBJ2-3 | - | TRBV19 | CASSILSSEARYF
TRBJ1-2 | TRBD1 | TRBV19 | CASPDREGGYTF
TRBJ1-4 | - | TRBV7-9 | CASSLGTYNEKLFF
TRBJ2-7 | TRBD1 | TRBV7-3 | CASSESQGAREQYF
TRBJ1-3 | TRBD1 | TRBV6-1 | CASSERQGQSSGNTIYF
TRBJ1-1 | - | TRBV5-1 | CASTLGLQETEAFF
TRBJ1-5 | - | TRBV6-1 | CASSVGSGGNQPQHF
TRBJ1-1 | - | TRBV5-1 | CASKLAGYSEAFF
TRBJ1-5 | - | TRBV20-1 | CSAAGNQPQHF
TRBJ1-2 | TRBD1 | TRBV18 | CASSPGTAATNYGYTF
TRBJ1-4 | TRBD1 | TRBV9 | CASSVAGGINEKLFF
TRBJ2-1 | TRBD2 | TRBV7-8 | CASSLRTSGYSYNEQFF
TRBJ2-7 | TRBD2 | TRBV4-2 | CASSQTSGAFYEQYF
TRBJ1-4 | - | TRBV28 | CASSLSRGARKLFF
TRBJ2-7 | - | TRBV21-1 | CASSKVTSGRACYEQYF
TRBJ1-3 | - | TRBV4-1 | CASSQESRAYTGNTIYF
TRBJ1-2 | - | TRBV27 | CASRAGDGYTF
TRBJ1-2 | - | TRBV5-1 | CASSLESDGYTF
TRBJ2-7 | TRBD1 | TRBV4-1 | CASSQVLRDRDYEQYF